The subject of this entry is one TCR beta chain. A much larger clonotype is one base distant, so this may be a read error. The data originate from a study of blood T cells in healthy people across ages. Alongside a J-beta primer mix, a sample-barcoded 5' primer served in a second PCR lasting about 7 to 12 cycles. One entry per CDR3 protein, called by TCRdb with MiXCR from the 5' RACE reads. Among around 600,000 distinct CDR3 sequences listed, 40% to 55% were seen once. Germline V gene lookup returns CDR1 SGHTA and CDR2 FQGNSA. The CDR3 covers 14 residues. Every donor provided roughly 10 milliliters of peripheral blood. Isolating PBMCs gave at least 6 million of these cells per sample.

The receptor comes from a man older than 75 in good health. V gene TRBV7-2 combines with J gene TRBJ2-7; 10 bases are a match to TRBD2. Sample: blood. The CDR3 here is CASCLRLAGYEQYF. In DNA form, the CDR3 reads TGTGCCAGCTGCTTAAGACTAGCGGGCTACGAGCAGTACTTC.